Following are 13 T cell receptor beta chains from one sample sequenced in a study of identical twins. Each CDR3 protein gets one entry after TCRdb re-called the 5' RACE reads with MiXCR. The profile shows 700,000 to 950,000 distinct CDR3 sequences, 12% of them singletons. Separately, the same data were catalogued under a study of yellow fever vaccine responses in identical twins.

The specimen sequenced was PBMCs. The receptors come from a woman between 18 and 29 years old in good health.

This clonotype has only a few counts. The chain combines TRBV2 with TRBJ2-3; TRBD2 matches 8 bases. CDR3 length: 16 residues. Per germline, CDR1 SNHLY and CDR2 FYNNEI. With V trimmed by 6 bases and J by 0 bases, 8 bases remained unmatched. The CDR3 DNA reads TGTGCCAGCAGCAGCGGGGGCTGGGTTAGCACAGATACGCAGTATTTT. Amino acid sequence: CASSSGGWVSTDTQYF.

V and J are TRBV15 and TRBJ2-7; D unresolved. The CDR3 is made up of 12 amino acids. Germline CDR1 and CDR2: LNHNV and YYDKDF (reference sequence). V was cut by 3 bases and J by 3 bases, with 6 bases left in between. In DNA, the CDR3 is TGTGCCACCAGCAGGGACCACTACGAGCAGTACGTC. This sequence encodes CATSRDHYEQYV.

This clonotype was found a few times. V and J are TRBV5-1 and TRBJ2-3; 13 bases fit TRBD2. J was trimmed by 0 bases and V by 3 bases; bases with no gene match: 10. From germline, CDR1 is SGHRS and CDR2 YFSETQ. The CDR3 runs to 19 residues. For the CDR3, the DNA is TGCGCCAGCAGCTCCTCGACTAGCGGGAGGCCGTTTAGCACAGATACGCAGTATTTT. It is translated as CASSSSTSGRPFSTDTQYF.

This clonotype occurred many times. V usage is TRBV12-3 or TRBV12-4 and J usage is TRBJ1-3; no reliable D call. The V end was cut by 1 base, the J end by 4 bases, with 8 bases between. The CDR3 is 14 residues long. CDR3 region: CASSLGQFGNTIYF. CDR3 DNA sequence: TGTGCCAGCAGTTTAGGCCAGTTCGGAAACACCATATATTTT.

J is TRBJ2-5 and V is TRBV7-6; the match to TRBD1 covers 9 bases. CDR1 is SGHVS and CDR2 is FNYEAQ in the germline V gene. This CDR3 is 14 amino acids long. J lost 2 bases, V lost 5 bases, and 3 bases had no gene match. The DNA for the CDR3 is TGTGCCAGCAGCATCGGACAGGGGCAAGAGACCCAGTACTTC. Protein: CASSIGQGQETQYF. The variable domain in full, completed from reference TRBV7-6 and TRBJ2-5, reads GAGVSQSPRYKVTKRGQDVALRCDPISGHVSLYWYRQALGQGPEFLTYFNYEAQQDKSGLPNDRFSAERPEGSISTLTIQRTEQRDSAMYRCASSIGQGQETQYFGPGTRLLVL.

Ten or more counts support this clonotype. The chain is built from TRBV12-3 or TRBV12-4 and TRBJ2-4; D possibly corresponds to TRBD2 (5 bases). CDR3 length: 13 residues. V gave up 1 base and J gave up 12 bases, with 13 bases separating them. The CDR3 sequence: CASSLGLTGYQYF. The CDR3 bases are TGTGCCAGCAGTTTAGGCTTGACGGGATATCAGTACTTC.

This chain uses TRBV20-1 with TRBJ2-4, with D tentatively TRBD2 (7 bases). CDR1 is DFQATT and CDR2 is SNEGSKA in the germline V gene (reference sequence). CDR3 length equals 15 residues. The ends were cut back, 1 base at V and 5 bases at J, with 15 bases in the middle. CDR3 sequence: CSARAGGHPQNIQYF. The CDR3 region has the DNA TGCAGTGCTAGAGCGGGGGGACATCCTCAAAACATTCAGTACTTC.

The J gene is TRBJ2-1, the V gene TRBV29-1; 11 positions match TRBD2. Germline lookup yields CDR1 SQVTM and CDR2 ANQGSEA. The CDR3 length is 13 residues. The ends lost 4 bases at V and 7 bases at J; junction bases unmatched: 3. The CDR3 protein is CSVVASGRNEQFF. The DNA of the CDR3 is TGCAGCGTTGTGGCTAGCGGGAGGAATGAGCAGTTCTTC.

This clonotype occurred many times. This sequence joins TRBV12-3 or TRBV12-4 and TRBJ2-2, with 8 positions matching TRBD1. The CDR3 runs to 15 residues. J was trimmed by 0 bases and V by 6 bases; bases with no gene match: 3. The CDR3 region has the DNA TGTGCCAGCAGCCAGGGGGCGGCGAACACCGGGGAGCTGTTTTTT. As protein: CASSQGAANTGELFF.

This chain joins TRBV14 and TRBJ2-7, with a tentative D call TRBD1 (5 bases). The length of the CDR3 is 13 residues. Trimming took off 8 bases at V and 0 bases at J, with 11 bases between the two ends. In germline, CDR1 is SGHDN, CDR2 FVKESK. CDR3 protein: CASGARSSYEQYF. CDR3 sequence (DNA): TGTGCCAGCGGGGCAAGGAGCTCCTACGAGCAGTACTTC.

This clonotype was recorded a few times. The chain carries TRBV7-2 and TRBJ2-3; D gene unclear. V lost 7 bases and J 4 bases, leaving 12 bases between the germline ends. The CDR3 is 13 residues long. CDR1 is SGHTA, CDR2 FQGNSA, per germline. The CDR3, as DNA: TGTGCCAGCAACCTATGGTTGGCAGATACGCAGTATTTT. Its translation is CASNLWLADTQYF.

The sample holds one count of this clonotype. V gene TRBV7-9 combines with J gene TRBJ2-3, with D unresolved. The CDR3 is 14 residues long. Germline CDR1 SEHNR, CDR2 FQNEAQ (reference sequence). V lost 10 bases, J lost 0 bases, and 14 bases lay in between. The CDR3 loop reads CATLDRPSTDTQYF. CDR3 in DNA: TGTGCCACCTTAGACCGTCCTAGCACAGATACGCAGTATTTT.

This chain connects TRBV6-1 to TRBJ1-1, with a possible D match to TRBD1 (6 bases). V was shortened by 7 bases and J by 0 bases, with 15 bases between the two germline ends. The CDR3 consists of 15 residues. Per germline, CDR1 MNHNS and CDR2 SASEGT. CDR3 sequence (DNA): TGTGCCAGCACTCAAAGGCAGGGGTTGAACACTGAAGCTTTCTTT. Translation gives CASTQRQGLNTEAFF.